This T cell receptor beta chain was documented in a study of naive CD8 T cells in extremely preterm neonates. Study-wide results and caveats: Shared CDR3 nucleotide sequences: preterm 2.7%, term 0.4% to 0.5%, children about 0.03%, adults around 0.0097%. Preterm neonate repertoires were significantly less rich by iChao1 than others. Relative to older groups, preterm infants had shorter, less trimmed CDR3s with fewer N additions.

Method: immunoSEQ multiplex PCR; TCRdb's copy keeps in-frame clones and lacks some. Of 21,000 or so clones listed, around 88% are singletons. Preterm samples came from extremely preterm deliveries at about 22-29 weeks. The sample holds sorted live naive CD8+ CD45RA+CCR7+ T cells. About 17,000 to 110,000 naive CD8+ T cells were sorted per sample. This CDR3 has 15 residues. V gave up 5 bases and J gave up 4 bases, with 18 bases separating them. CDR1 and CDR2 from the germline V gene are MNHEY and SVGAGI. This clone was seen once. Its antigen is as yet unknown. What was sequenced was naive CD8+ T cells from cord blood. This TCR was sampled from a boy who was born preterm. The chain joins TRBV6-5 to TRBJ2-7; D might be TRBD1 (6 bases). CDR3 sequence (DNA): TGTGCCAGCAGTGTAAGCAGGGGATGGGGGTACGAGCAGTACTTC. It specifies CASSVSRGWGYEQYF.